This T cell receptor beta chain originates from a study of blood T cell repertoires in COVID-19. Some clones are missing from TCRdb's copy, which holds only in-frame ones; the method was immunoSEQ multiplex PCR. The sample holds about 300,000 clones, roughly 86% seen once. CDR3 length equals 17 residues. V lost 0 bases, J lost 10 bases, and 24 bases lay in between. Germline V CDR1 and CDR2: MNHEY, SMNVEV (reference sequence). The specimen sequenced was peripheral blood. V gene TRBV27 combines with J gene TRBJ1-1; a weak D match, TRBD1 (5 bases). The receptor was isolated from a woman between 25 and 40 years old with COVID-19, enrolled during active disease. CDR3 sequence (DNA): TGTGCCAGCAGTTTATCGGGGCAGGCCATATTAACTTCGGGAGCTTTCTTT. Protein product: CASSLSGQAILTSGAFF.